These 26 T cell receptor beta chains share one sample of origin, sequenced in a study of blood T cell repertoires in COVID-19. Only in-frame clones appear in the TCRdb table, and some are missing; sequencing was by immunoSEQ multiplex PCR. The data show more than 10,000 clones, approximately 90% seen once. The sample consisted of peripheral blood. These receptor sequences come from a human donor in a cohort sampled during active COVID-19.

V gene TRBV11-2 combines with J gene TRBJ2-5, with D possibly being TRBD1 (6 bases). This CDR3 spans 17 amino acids. The germline gives CDR1 SGHAT, CDR2 FQNNGV. V lost 6 bases and J 4 bases, leaving 24 bases between the germline ends. CDR3 bases: TGTGCCAGCAGTCAGTGGGGGCAGGGCCGGACTTTAGAGACCCAGTACTTC. It codes for CASSQWGQGRTLETQYF. The variable domain in full, completed from reference TRBV11-2 and TRBJ2-5, reads EAGVAQSPRYKIIEKRQSVAFWCNPISGHATLYWYQQILGQGPKLLIQFQNNGVVDDSQLPKDRFSAERLKGVDSTLKIQPAKLEDSAVYLCASSQWGQGRTLETQYFGPGTRLLVL.

V is TRBV5-1 and J is TRBJ2-5; 12 bases agree with TRBD2. Germline loops: CDR1 SGHRS, CDR2 YFSETQ. There are 15 residues in the CDR3. After removal of 4 bases from V and 5 bases from J, the junction contained 6 bases not matched to a gene. The CDR3 region is CASSTGTSGLETQYF. In DNA form, the CDR3 reads TGCGCCAGCAGCACCGGGACTAGCGGGTTGGAGACCCAGTACTTC. The variable domain in full, completed from reference TRBV5-1 and TRBJ2-5, reads KAGVTQTPRYLIKTRGQQVTLSCSPISGHRSVSWYQQTPGQGLQFLFEYFSETQRNKGNFPGRFSGRQFSNSRSEMNVSTLELGDSALYLCASSTGTSGLETQYFGPGTRLLVL.

The chain has TRBV20-1 and TRBJ1-6; no definite D call. Trimming pared 3 bases from V and 7 bases from J, leaving 4 bases between. Germline-derived CDR1 and CDR2 are DFQATT and SNEGSKA (reference sequence). This CDR3 comprises 11 residues. The CDR3 sequence: CSARENSPLHF. CDR3 in DNA: TGCAGTGCTAGGGAGAATTCACCCCTCCACTTT.

The sample holds a few counts of this clone. The sample carries other DNA sequences with the same CDR3. The chain employs TRBV4-1 and TRBJ2-7, with TRBD1 identical over 9 bases. V was clipped by 0 bases and J by 4 bases; unmatched bases: 7. Germline CDR1 reads MGHRA; CDR2 reads YSYEKL. This CDR3 spans 16 amino acids. CDR3 protein: CASSQEPGQGRYEQYF. The CDR3 bases are TGCGCCAGCAGCCAAGAGCCGGGACAGGGTCGGTACGAGCAGTACTTC.

The chain couples TRBV5-5 to TRBJ2-2, with 7 bases aligning to TRBD1. Germline assignment: CDR1 SGHKS and CDR2 YYEKEE (reference sequence). There are 16 residues in the CDR3. Trimming at V came to 0 bases and at J to 0 bases, leaving 2 bases not matched to a gene. CDR3: CASSLGQGANTGELFF. The CDR3 region has the DNA TGTGCCAGCAGCTTGGGGCAGGGGGCGAACACCGGGGAGCTGTTTTTT.

This chain joins TRBV7-8 and TRBJ2-7; TRBD1 matches 10 bases. V dropped 5 bases and J dropped 3; count of bases not matched to a gene: 10. Germline loops: CDR1 SGHVS, CDR2 FQNEAQ. This CDR3 spans 16 amino acids. The DNA of the CDR3 is TGTGCCAGCAGCAAATCCGGGACAGGGGATTACTACGAGCAGTACTTC. This codes for CASSKSGTGDYYEQYF. Full variable domain (remainder filled in from reference TRBV7-8 and TRBJ2-7): GAGVSQSPRYKVAKRGQDVALRCDPISGHVSLFWYQQALGQGPEFLTYFQNEAQLDKSGLPSDRFFAERPEGSVSTLKIQRTQQEDSAVYLCASSKSGTGDYYEQYFGPGTRLTVT.

This chain links TRBV10-3 with TRBJ2-7; 9 bases fit TRBD1. The germline CDR1 and CDR2 sequences are ENHRY and SYGVKD. The CDR3 loop spans 16 amino acids. V trimming: 2 bases; J trimming: 0 bases; junction bases outside the gene matches: 5. CDR3: CAISEPGTGSSYEQYF. CDR3 nucleotide sequence: TGTGCCATCAGTGAGCCAGGGACAGGGAGCTCCTACGAGCAGTACTTC.

The chain uses TRBV28 and TRBJ2-3; 9 bases fit TRBD2. The CDR3 runs to 14 residues. Trimming at V came to 5 bases and at J to 7 bases, leaving 7 bases not matched to a gene. Germline V gene data show CDR1 as MDHEN and CDR2 as SYDVKM. CDR3 DNA: TGTGCCAGCAGTAAAGCGGGGGGTATGAATACGCAGTATTTT. Translated, it gives CASSKAGGMNTQYF.

This clone was detected only once. The gene calls are TRBV27 and TRBJ2-1; tentatively, D is TRBD1 (6 bases). CDR3 length: 13 amino acids. V lost 0 bases to trimming and J lost 14 bases, with 14 bases between them. Germline V gives CDR1 MNHEY, CDR2 SMNVEV (reference sequence). The CDR3 loop reads CASSLSSGDGEFF. In DNA, the CDR3 is TGTGCCAGCAGTTTATCATCAGGGGATGGGGAGTTCTTC.

The chain uses TRBV4-3 and TRBJ2-5, with D possibly matching TRBD2 (5 bases). The ends were cut back, 1 base at V and 7 bases at J, with 13 bases in the middle. The CDR3 covers 14 residues. Germline V gene lookup returns CDR1 LGHNA and CDR2 YSLEER. For the CDR3, the DNA is TGCGCCAGCAGCCAAGGAGTCAGAGAGGGGACCCAGTACTTC. This translates into CASSQGVREGTQYF.

The chain employs TRBV4-2 and TRBJ2-3; TRBD1 might be the D (7 bases). CDR1 and CDR2 (germline): LGHNA, YNFKEQ. V lost 7 bases and J lost 1, with 21 bases in between. The CDR3 contains 17 residues. DNA of the CDR3: TGTGCCAGCACCCTCAACTCAGGGGGGCAGGGCACAGATACGCAGTATTTT. Its protein is CASTLNSGGQGTDTQYF.

This clone occurred once. This chain joins TRBV5-8 and TRBJ2-3, with D possibly matching TRBD1 (7 bases). From germline, CDR1 is SGHTS and CDR2 YDEGEE. The V gene lost 1 base and the J gene lost 3 bases, with 18 bases spanning the gap. The CDR3 is 17 amino acids. CDR3 protein: CASSLILGQGGTDTQYF. DNA of the CDR3: TGTGCCAGCAGCTTGATACTCGGGCAGGGGGGTACAGATACGCAGTATTTT.

The chain joins TRBV7-8 to TRBJ1-6, with a possible D match to TRBD1 (5 bases). The CDR3 sequence is 17 residues long. Between the trimmed V and J ends, which lost 0 bases and 3 bases, there was a span of 12 bases. Germline values: CDR1 SGHVS, CDR2 FQNEAQ. This CDR3 reads CASSLANRDFYNSPLHF. CDR3 in DNA: TGTGCCAGCAGCTTAGCGAACCGGGACTTCTATAATTCACCCCTCCACTTT.

This rearrangement joins TRBV19 to TRBJ1-6; D is perhaps TRBD1 (5 bases). The length of the CDR3 is 15 residues. Germline CDR1 LNHDA, CDR2 SQIVND (reference sequence). V lost 7 bases, J lost 7 bases, and 17 bases lay in between. The CDR3 nucleotides read TGTGCCAGTACCAAAAAGAAGGGGTACAATTCACCCCTCCACTTT. Translated, it gives CASTKKKGYNSPLHF.

This rearrangement joins TRBV28 to TRBJ1-4; tentative D call: TRBD1 (5 bases). The CDR3 has 13 residues. With 2 bases removed from V and 7 bases from J, the gap between germline ends came to 8 bases. CDR1 and CDR2 from the germline V gene are MDHEN and SYDVKM. CDR3 nucleotides: TGTGCCAGCAGTTTAGGGGGGTTTGAAAAACTGTTTTTT. Its translation: CASSLGGFEKLFF.

V usage is TRBV2 and J usage is TRBJ1-5; unclear D gene. The CDR3 is 14 amino acids. With 4 bases removed from V and 0 bases from J, the gap between germline ends came to 7 bases. Germline CDR1 SNHLY, CDR2 FYNNEI. CDR3 sequence: CASSAVYSNQPQHF. The CDR3 region has the DNA TGTGCCAGCAGTGCTGTCTATAGCAATCAGCCCCAGCATTTT.

As to this clone: The junction differs from germline at one of its ends, possibly a read error. The rearrangement links TRBV2 to TRBJ1-2; 9 bases map to TRBD1. This CDR3 has 16 amino acids. CDR1 and CDR2 (germline): SNHLY, FYNNEI. Written as DNA, the CDR3 is TGTGCCAGCAGGGAAGTCGGTTTGGACAGGGGCCCTTCCGCCACCTTC. Protein product: CASREVGLDRGPSATF.

The rearrangement links TRBV3-1 (or the pseudogene TRBV3-2) to TRBJ1-5; 7 nucleotides align to TRBD1. Trimming at V came to 1 base and at J to 2 bases, leaving 8 bases not matched to a gene. CDR3 size: 17 residues. Germline V lookup: CDR1 LGHDT, CDR2 YNNKEL (reference sequence). The CDR3 nucleotides are TGTGCCAGCAGCCAAGGGGGACAGTATACGGGCAATCAGCCCCAGCATTTT. As protein: CASSQGGQYTGNQPQHF.

The J gene is TRBJ1-6, the V gene TRBV5-5, with D unresolved. V lost 5 bases and J lost 5, with 14 bases in between. CDR3 size: 15 residues. CDR1 and CDR2 from the germline V gene are SGHKS and YYEKEE (reference sequence). The DNA of the CDR3 is TGTGCCAGCAGGCCTCCCGGGAGTGATAATTCACCCCTCCACTTT. It yields the protein CASRPPGSDNSPLHF.

This chain connects TRBV29-1 to TRBJ2-2; 8 bases are shared with TRBD2. With 4 bases clipped from V and 3 bases from J, the junction kept 4 bases outside the gene matches. The CDR3 has 14 residues. Germline CDR1 SQVTM, CDR2 ANQGSEA. In nucleotides, the CDR3 is TGCAGCGTTGCCCAGCGGGAGTACACCGGGGAGCTGTTTTTT. Its translation: CSVAQREYTGELFF.

The chain uses TRBV5-1 and TRBJ2-3, with 10 nucleotides matching TRBD2. J lost 5 bases, V lost 3 bases, and 6 bases had no gene match. The germline V gene has CDR1 SGHRS and CDR2 YFSETQ. CDR3 size: 15 residues. DNA of the CDR3: TGCGCCAGCAGCTCCAGCGGGAGGGAGGGAGATACGCAGTATTTT. Encoded protein: CASSSSGREGDTQYF.

The chain joins TRBV7-2 to TRBJ2-1, with D perhaps TRBD2 (5 bases). The CDR3 covers 16 residues. Per germline, CDR1 SGHTA and CDR2 FQGNSA. Trimming removed 0 bases at V and 1 base at J, with 10 bases between. CDR3 amino acids: CASSLAGETSYNEQFF. Here the CDR3 DNA reads TGTGCCAGCAGCTTAGCTGGGGAGACGTCCTACAATGAGCAGTTCTTC.

The chain carries TRBV9 and TRBJ1-4, with D maybe TRBD1 (5 bases). The CDR3 length is 16 residues. Looked up from germline, CDR1 is SGDLS and CDR2 is YYNGEE. V was pared by 1 base and J by 0 bases, with 10 bases between. The CDR3 coding sequence is TGTGCCAGCAGCGTAATGGGGGGTTCAACTAATGAAAAACTGTTTTTT. Encoded protein: CASSVMGGSTNEKLFF.

This clone occurred once. The gene calls are TRBV28 and TRBJ2-3, with TRBD2 matching 8 bases. With V trimmed by 4 bases and J by 5 bases, 8 bases remained unmatched. CDR3 length equals 15 residues. Germline V gene lookup returns CDR1 MDHEN and CDR2 SYDVKM. DNA of the CDR3: TGTGCCAGCAGTTCCGGGGCGGGAGGAGGAGATACGCAGTATTTT. Translated, it gives CASSSGAGGGDTQYF.

V gene TRBV5-4 combines with J gene TRBJ2-1; 8 positions agree with TRBD2. The CDR3 has 16 residues. Trimming took 4 bases from V and 4 from J; bases not matched to a gene: 10. In germline, CDR1 is SGHNT, CDR2 YYREEE (reference sequence). DNA of the CDR3: TGTGCCAGCAGCCACAGGGCGGGAGGAGAGTACAATGAGCAGTTCTTC. Amino acid sequence: CASSHRAGGEYNEQFF. The variable domain in full, with the rest retrieved from reference TRBV5-4 and TRBJ2-1, is ETGVTQSPTHLIKTRGQQVTLRCSSQSGHNTVSWYQQALGQGPQFIFQYYREEENGRGNFPPRFSGLQFPNYSSELNVNALELDDSALYLCASSHRAGGEYNEQFFGPGTRLTVL.

This chain uses TRBV6-5 with TRBJ2-7, with D possibly being TRBD2 (5 bases). Germline-derived CDR1 and CDR2 are MNHEY and SVGAGI. Trimming removed 0 bases from V and 6 bases from J, with 12 bases in between. The CDR3 contains 14 residues. This chain's CDR3 is CASSYSIGRGEQYF. DNA of the CDR3: TGTGCCAGCAGTTACTCGATCGGCCGGGGCGAGCAGTACTTC.